The rows below give T cell receptor beta chains drawn from one sample of a study of cytomegalovirus exposure and HLA in healthy donors. Produced via immunoSEQ multiplex PCR; TCRdb's table is partial and in-frame only. The sample includes about 91,000 clones, around 59% of them seen just once. Sequencing was performed on PBMCs. The receptors derive from a human donor in good health. The CDR3 runs from the conserved cysteine through the conserved F or W. The order of the fields is J gene, V gene, CDR3 protein.

TRBJ2-1 | TRBV5-1 | CASSLAGGHPYNEQFF
TRBJ1-2 | TRBV2 | CASRYSNYGYTF
TRBJ1-2 | TRBV19 | CASNSWEDRGLDGYTF
TRBJ1-4 | TRBV5-4 | CASSLTPRSNEKLFF
TRBJ2-3 | TRBV2 | CATQGQGITDTQYF
TRBJ1-3 | TRBV5-5 | CASSYQGSSGNTIYF
TRBJ2-3 | TRBV7-9 | CASSPRTSGGPSTDTQYF
TRBJ1-1 | TRBV4-2 | CASSGRGDTEAFF
TRBJ2-7 | TRBV29-1 | CSVEMTGWEQYF
TRBJ1-2 | TRBV18 | CASADRETGNYGYTF
TRBJ2-7 | TRBV5-4 | CASSTDRYEQYF
TRBJ1-2 | TRBV9 | CASSVVRDRGNGYTF
TRBJ2-3 | TRBV6-5 | CASTRSGGAGDTQYF
TRBJ2-7 | TRBV28 | CASSLLTGADEQYF
TRBJ2-1 | TRBV5-1 | CASSLGSGAYNEQFF
TRBJ2-7 | TRBV28 | CASSLWTGRLHEQYF
TRBJ2-3 | TRBV6-1 | CASSVGTETDTQYF
TRBJ1-5 | TRBV12-5 | CASGLDRNQPQHF
TRBJ2-3 | TRBV5-1 | CASSLGGGTDTQYF
TRBJ1-1 | TRBV4-3 | CASSQGWTGEGAEAFF
TRBJ2-3 | TRBV7-9 | CASSLELLALGTDTQYF
TRBJ2-3 | TRBV2 | CASSETLAGDTDTQYF
TRBJ2-3 | TRBV4-3 | CASSQKAQGTDTQYF
TRBJ2-3 | TRBV4-3 | CASSQRTSGGWDTQYF
TRBJ2-5 | TRBV11-2 | CASSAPRDSLSRWETQYF
TRBJ1-4 | TRBV29-1 | CSVASAGDEKLFF
TRBJ1-5 | TRBV10-3 | CAISDEGQGRGRPQHF
TRBJ2-5 | TRBV5-4 | CASSPRDRGQETQYF
TRBJ2-7 | TRBV5-4 | CASSLSLDRGYEQYF